This TCR beta chain was identified in a study of beta chain features in type 1 diabetes. As for the study in general: There were some 98 million sorted cells examined across all samples.

The entirety of the isolated RNA underwent reverse transcription, so expressed TCRB transcripts were sequenced. The protocol was immunoSEQ multiplex PCR, while the TCRdb copy is restricted to in-frame clones and leaves out a portion. Of 300,000 to 350,000 clones in the sample, roughly 13% were seen once. For this clone: Its antigen is undetermined.

Germline V gene sequence: CDR1 SNHLY, CDR2 FYNNEI. This CDR3 has 14 amino acids. General study results and limits: Compared to healthy donors, patients appeared to have naive, central memory and Treg TCRB repertoires that were more alike. There was a moderate but significant shortening of TCRB CDR3s in all four CD4+ subsets of Type 1 diabetes patients.

The clonotype comes from a young woman with type 1 diabetes. V gene TRBV2 combines with J gene TRBJ2-5, with D hard to call. Judging by the DNA end, TRBJ2-7 fits better; the J call may be wrong. Input material: naive CD4+ T cells from blood. The CDR3 DNA reads TGTGCCAGCAGTGTGGTTTCAAAGTTGGGCGAGCAGTACTTC. Its translation is CASSVVSKLGEQYF.